One and the same sample provided the 20 T cell receptor beta chains below, sequenced in a study of blood T cells in healthy people across ages. Combining a sample-barcoded 5' primer with a J-beta primer mix, a second PCR ran for 7 to 11 cycles. MiXCR, run by TCRdb on the 5' RACE reads, gives a single entry per CDR3 protein. The sample holds some 940,000 distinct CDR3 sequences, approximately 32% seen once. These data were likewise used in another study, on T cells of mothers and their children.

The sequenced sample was blood. These receptors were collected from a woman aged 40 to 49 in good health.

This clonotype was counted ten times or more. The V call is TRBV6-1, the J call TRBJ2-3; 11 bases line up with TRBD2. Germline V CDR1 and CDR2: MNHNS, SASEGT. With 5 bases clipped from V and 0 bases from J, the junction kept 7 bases outside the gene matches. This CDR3 has 17 residues. Written as DNA, the CDR3 is TGTGCCAGCAGTAAAGGACTAGCGGGTCCCAGCACAGATACGCAGTATTTT. This encodes CASSKGLAGPSTDTQYF.

The rearrangement joins TRBV5-1 to TRBJ2-5; D is tentatively TRBD1 or TRBD2 (5 bases each). Germline V gene sequence: CDR1 SGHRS, CDR2 YFSETQ. The CDR3 contains 15 residues. Deletions cut 4 bases from V and 2 bases from J, with 15 bases between. In nucleotides, the CDR3 is TGCGCCAGCAGCCGTTCGAGGGGAAATCAAGAGACCCAGTACTTC. Protein: CASSRSRGNQETQYF. Full variable domain (outside the CDR3, taken from reference TRBV5-1 and TRBJ2-5): KAGVTQTPRYLIKTRGQQVTLSCSPISGHRSVSWYQQTPGQGLQFLFEYFSETQRNKGNFPGRFSGRQFSNSRSEMNVSTLELGDSALYLCASSRSRGNQETQYFGPGTRLLVL.

About this clonotype: A much larger clonotype is one base distant, so this may be a read error. This sequence joins TRBV12-3 or TRBV12-4 and TRBJ1-1; 9 nucleotides agree with TRBD1. The CDR3 contains 13 residues. V dropped 6 bases and J dropped 3; count of bases not matched to a gene: 2. In DNA, the CDR3 is TGTGCCAGCAGGAGGACAGGGGACACTGAAGCTTTCTTT. This sequence encodes CASRRTGDTEAFF.

The rearrangement links TRBV5-6 to TRBJ1-1; no reliable D call. V was shortened by 6 bases and J by 0 bases, with 12 bases between the two germline ends. Per the germline V gene, CDR1 is SGHDT and CDR2 is YYEEEE. The CDR3 has 14 amino acids. The CDR3 nucleotides read TGTGCCAGCACCCTTCTCGGGGTGAACACTGAAGCTTTCTTT. Protein product: CASTLLGVNTEAFF.

The genes are TRBV6-1 and TRBJ1-5; tentative D call: TRBD1 (5 bases). Germline loops: CDR1 MNHNS, CDR2 SASEGT. V lost 6 bases, J lost 3 bases, and 9 bases lay in between. CDR3 size: 13 residues. The CDR3 is CASRVQDNQPQHF. The CDR3, as DNA: TGTGCCAGCAGAGTACAGGACAATCAGCCCCAGCATTTT.

This clonotype was detected a few times. In nucleotides, the CDR3 is TGTGCCAGCAGCTTGGACGGCTGGGGACGCGAGCAGTACTTC. Encoded protein: CASSLDGWGREQYF. The genes are TRBV5-6 and TRBJ2-4; D might be TRBD1 or TRBD2, each matching 5 bases. With the DNA end fitting TRBJ2-7 better, the J assignment may be wrong. This CDR3 is 14 amino acids long. Germline CDR1 is SGHDT and CDR2 is YYEEEE.

In its sample, this clonotype was seen once. This may come from a read error, since a much larger clone is one base off. The V gene is TRBV4-2, the J gene TRBJ2-5, with D maybe TRBD2 (5 bases). Germline V CDR1 and CDR2: LGHNA, YNFKEQ. CDR3 size: 13 residues. The CDR3: CASSQGGSEIQYF. CDR3 DNA sequence: TGTGCCAGCAGCCAAGGAGGGTCCGAGATCCAGTACTTC.

The CDR3 sequence: CASSQVRGRTDTQYF. The CDR3 DNA reads as TGTGCCAGCAGCCAAGTGAGGGGGAGGACAGATACGCAGTATTTT. The V call is TRBV4-2, the J call TRBJ2-3, with D perhaps being TRBD1 or TRBD2 (6 bases each). Germline V lookup: CDR1 LGHNA, CDR2 YNFKEQ. This CDR3 is 15 amino acids long. Trimming took off 1 base at V and 3 bases at J, with 11 bases between the two ends.

In its sample, this clonotype was seen a few times. CDR3 nucleotides: TGTGCCAGCAGGCAGGGGGGGGCCGCCAATGAGCAGTTCTTC. This sequence encodes CASRQGGAANEQFF. V is TRBV6-5 and J is TRBJ2-1, with D perhaps assigned TRBD1 or TRBD2 (7 bases each). Germline CDR1 reads MNHEY; CDR2 reads SVGAGI. Trimming pared 6 bases from V and 6 bases from J, leaving 15 bases between. The CDR3 contains 14 residues.

V gene TRBV29-1 combines with J gene TRBJ2-1; TRBD2 agrees at 7 bases. With 2 bases clipped from V and 8 bases from J, the junction kept 6 bases outside the gene matches. The CDR3 is 13 amino acids. Germline V gives CDR1 SQVTM, CDR2 ANQGSEA. CDR3 coding DNA: TGCAGCGTTGAATCAGGACTAGTCCATGAGCAGTTCTTC. Translation gives CSVESGLVHEQFF.

V usage is TRBV14 and J usage is TRBJ2-1, with a weak D call TRBD1 (7 bases). V lost 1 base and J 2 bases, leaving 12 bases between the germline ends. The CDR3 length is 16 residues. Germline V gene lookup returns CDR1 SGHDN and CDR2 FVKESK. CDR3 in DNA: TGTGCCAGCAGCCAAGGACTAGGGACAGCCTACAATGAGCAGTTCTTC. Translated, it gives CASSQGLGTAYNEQFF.

This clonotype was counted ten times or more. The chain has TRBV6-4 and TRBJ2-7, with D hard to call. Germline V CDR1 and CDR2: MRHNA, SNTAGT. Trimming took 2 bases from V and 6 from J, leaving 17 bases between them. This CDR3 has 15 amino acids. The CDR3, as DNA: TGTGCCAGCAGTGACCCCTCGAAGGACCGAACCGAGCAGTACTTC. Translating it yields CASSDPSKDRTEQYF.

This clonotype was seen a handful of times. The chain combines TRBV7-2 with TRBJ2-2; D is unclear. CDR1 is SGHTA, CDR2 FQGNSA, per germline. V was trimmed by 2 bases and J by 0 bases, leaving 10 bases between them. The length of the CDR3 is 16 residues. The CDR3 DNA is TGTGCCAGCAGCTTACATGGTACTGCGAACACCGGGGAGCTGTTTTTT. It is translated as CASSLHGTANTGELFF.

This clonotype was found a few times. The CDR3 loop reads CASSHSGLAGRYEQYF. The CDR3 DNA reads TGTGCCAGCAGCCATTCAGGACTAGCGGGGCGCTACGAGCAGTACTTC. The chain recombines TRBV11-1 with TRBJ2-7; 12 bases map to TRBD2. Germline V lookup: CDR1 SGHAT, CDR2 FQDESV (reference sequence). This CDR3 is 16 amino acids long. The V segment lost 5 bases and the J segment 3 bases; nucleotides outside the gene matches: 8.

The rearrangement joins TRBV6-5 to TRBJ2-3; perhaps TRBD2 as D (6 bases). CDR1 and CDR2 (germline): MNHEY, SVGAGI. The CDR3 totals 16 residues. Trimming cost V 0 bases and J 4 bases, with 14 bases left between them. This CDR3 reads CASSYSGGIGADTQYF. CDR3 coding DNA: TGTGCCAGCAGTTACTCCGGGGGTATAGGGGCAGATACGCAGTATTTT.

This clonotype was seen many times. This sequence joins TRBV7-2 and TRBJ2-7, with 13 bases fitting TRBD2. This CDR3 has 17 residues. Trimming removed 3 bases from V and 5 bases from J; junction bases left unmatched: 10. Germline lookup yields CDR1 SGHTA and CDR2 FQGNSA. The CDR3 here is CASSFELAGGPGDEQYF. In nucleotides, the CDR3 is TGTGCCAGCAGCTTTGAACTAGCGGGGGGGCCGGGGGACGAGCAGTACTTC.

This clonotype came up once. A much larger clone differs from this one at a single base, so this may be a read error. The chain links TRBV7-2 to TRBJ2-1, with TRBD2 matching over 8 bases. Germline V gene lookup returns CDR1 SGHTA and CDR2 FQGNSA. This CDR3 contains 17 residues. CDR3 protein: CASSPTGGGRMYNGQFF. CDR3 bases: TGTGCCAGCAGCCCCACGGGGGGGGGCCGGATGTACAATGGGCAGTTCTTC.

This clonotype was found a few times. The V gene is TRBV20-1, the J gene TRBJ1-2; TRBD1 might be the D (5 bases). V was cut by 1 base and J by 0 bases, with 15 bases left in between. The CDR3 is 16 amino acids. Germline CDR1 reads DFQATT; CDR2 reads SNEGSKA (reference sequence). The CDR3 region has the DNA TGCAGTGCTAGAGGAGCAGGGCACAGCGCTAACTATGGCTACACCTTC. Amino acid sequence: CSARGAGHSANYGYTF.

V is TRBV9 and J is TRBJ2-1; 10 bases fit TRBD2. This CDR3 spans 14 amino acids. CDR1 and CDR2 (germline): SGDLS, YYNGEE. The V segment lost 2 bases and the J segment 6 bases; nucleotides outside the gene matches: 2. The CDR3 reads CASSVSGGPNEQFF. CDR3 DNA sequence: TGTGCCAGCAGCGTTAGCGGGGGGCCCAATGAGCAGTTCTTC. Combining the CDR3 with reference TRBV9 and TRBJ2-1 gives the whole variable domain DSGVTQTPKHLITATGQRVTLRCSPRSGDLSVYWYQQSLDQGLQFLIQYYNGEERAKGNILERFSAQQFPDLHSELNLSSLELGDSALYFCASSVSGGPNEQFFGPGTRLTVL.

The chain couples TRBV29-1 to TRBJ2-7; 8 nucleotides line up with TRBD1. The end of the DNA fits TRBJ2-5 better, so the J call may be wrong. There are 14 residues in the CDR3. Germline lookup yields CDR1 SQVTM and CDR2 ANQGSEA. In DNA form, the CDR3 reads TGCAGCGTTGAAATTGAACAGGGGGGAGAGACCCAGTACTTC. It codes for CSVEIEQGGETQYF.